This TCR beta chain derives from a study of cytotoxic CD8 clonotypes in ibrutinib-treated CLL. Clones were sequenced by immunoSEQ multiplex PCR, and TCRdb holds only the in-frame ones, with some missing. The data show just over 200,000 clones, with roughly 73% seen just once and 11% held by the top ten. The CDR3 loop spans 15 amino acids. CDR1 and CDR2 from the germline V gene are KGHSH and LQKENI. Between the trimmed V and J ends, which lost 2 bases and 7 bases, there was a span of 12 bases. This sequence originates from a human donor with chronic lymphocytic leukemia. The specimen was PBMCs, collected after 12 months of ibrutinib treatment. The chain joins TRBV18 to TRBJ1-6; D unresolved. The CDR3, as DNA: TGTGCCAGCTCACCAAATAGGGAACCCAATTCACCCCTCCACTTT. It specifies CASSPNREPNSPLHF.